Listed below are T cell receptor beta chains from one sample, sequenced in a study of OX40 agonist ivuxolimab in advanced cancers. TCRdb's copy holds only in-frame clones and misses some; the assay was immunoSEQ multiplex PCR. The sample lists roughly 66,000 clones, roughly 85% occurring once. Specimen: CD4+ or CD8+ T cells sorted from blood, collected in a trial of the OX40 agonist ivuxolimab. Receptors were obtained from an adult with an advanced solid tumor such as melanoma, head and neck, liver or kidney cancer. Each CDR3 is given with its conserved first and last residue. The order of the fields is V gene, D gene, J gene, clone size, CDR3 DNA, CDR3 protein. A D gene is named only where the DNA matches it firmly. Size values are once, few and many counts, or a class for expanded clones, and some rows have none.

v_gene: TRBV7-9
d_gene: NA
j_gene: TRBJ1-6
abundance: NA
CDR3nt: TGTGCCAGCAGCTTAGCGGATTCACCCCTCCACTTT
CDR3aa: CASSLADSPLHF

v_gene: TRBV19
d_gene: NA
j_gene: TRBJ1-2
abundance: NA
CDR3nt: TGTGCCAGTAGTCCCAACAGATGGGCGGTTTCCTATGGCTACACCTTC
CDR3aa: CASSPNRWAVSYGYTF

v_gene: TRBV28
d_gene: NA
j_gene: TRBJ1-5
abundance: NA
CDR3nt: TGTGCCAGCAGTCAACCGACAGAGCCTAATCAGCCCCAGCATTTT
CDR3aa: CASSQPTEPNQPQHF

v_gene: TRBV5-1
d_gene: NA
j_gene: TRBJ2-7
abundance: once
CDR3nt: TGCGCCAGCAGCTTAGGGACGGCGGGATACGAGCAGTACTTC
CDR3aa: CASSLGTAGYEQYF

v_gene: TRBV10-1
d_gene: TRBD1
j_gene: TRBJ2-1
abundance: NA
CDR3nt: TGCGCCAGCAGTGAGTCCGGGACAGGGGAGGCTGAGCAGTTCTTC
CDR3aa: CASSESGTGEAEQFF

v_gene: TRBV27
d_gene: NA
j_gene: TRBJ2-3
abundance: NA
CDR3nt: TGTGCCAGCAGTTTATCGGGGCCGGAGGGGGCAGATACGCAGTATTTT
CDR3aa: CASSLSGPEGADTQYF

v_gene: TRBV6-5
d_gene: NA
j_gene: TRBJ2-1
abundance: NA
CDR3nt: TGTGCCAGCAGTTACTCCCGGGCCCTAGTCAATGAGCAGTTCTTC
CDR3aa: CASSYSRALVNEQFF

v_gene: TRBV5-6
d_gene: NA
j_gene: TRBJ2-5
abundance: NA
CDR3nt: TGTGCCAGCAGCTGGGACACCCAAGAGACCCAGTACTTC
CDR3aa: CASSWDTQETQYF

v_gene: TRBV19
d_gene: NA
j_gene: TRBJ2-7
abundance: NA
CDR3nt: TGTGCCAGTAGTATGGAAGTAGGCCCAAGCGGAAATGCGCAGTACTTC
CDR3aa: CASSMEVGPSGNAQYF

v_gene: TRBV30
d_gene: NA
j_gene: TRBJ2-2
abundance: few
CDR3nt: TGTGCCTGGAGGTCCAGTTTAAACGGGGAGCTGTTTTTT
CDR3aa: CAWRSSLNGELFF

v_gene: TRBV19
d_gene: TRBD2
j_gene: TRBJ2-5
abundance: NA
CDR3nt: TGTGCCAGTACACCGGGGACTAGCGGCCAAGAGACCCAGTACTTC
CDR3aa: CASTPGTSGQETQYF

v_gene: TRBV6-5
d_gene: TRBD1
j_gene: TRBJ1-5
abundance: NA
CDR3nt: TGTGCCAGCAGCAGGACAGGGGGCAGCGATCAGCCCCAGCATTTT
CDR3aa: CASSRTGGSDQPQHF

v_gene: TRBV7-9
d_gene: NA
j_gene: TRBJ2-1
abundance: NA
CDR3nt: TGTGCCAGCGGTGATAGGGAAGAGCAGTTCTTC
CDR3aa: CASGDREEQFF

v_gene: TRBV2
d_gene: NA
j_gene: TRBJ1-2
abundance: NA
CDR3nt: TGCGGAGGATCAGACAGGAACTATGGCTACACCTTC
CDR3aa: CGGSDRNYGYTF

v_gene: TRBV27
d_gene: TRBD1
j_gene: TRBJ2-7
abundance: NA
CDR3nt: TGTGCCAGCATCCCGCAGGGGGCGCTTGAGCAGTACTTC
CDR3aa: CASIPQGALEQYF

v_gene: TRBV19
d_gene: NA
j_gene: TRBJ1-6
abundance: NA
CDR3nt: TGTGCCAGTAGTATGGGACTGATTAATTCACCCCTCCACTTT
CDR3aa: CASSMGLINSPLHF

v_gene: TRBV6-1
d_gene: NA
j_gene: TRBJ1-5
abundance: NA
CDR3nt: TGTGCCAGCAGTGTTCGGGGGGCTGGCAATCAGCCCCAGCATTTT
CDR3aa: CASSVRGAGNQPQHF

v_gene: TRBV4-3
d_gene: NA
j_gene: TRBJ2-7
abundance: NA
CDR3nt: TGCGCCAGCAGCCAAGATCAGGGGTTCTCCTACGAGCAGTACTTC
CDR3aa: CASSQDQGFSYEQYF

v_gene: TRBV7-2
d_gene: NA
j_gene: TRBJ2-3
abundance: NA
CDR3nt: TGTGCCAGCAGCTTAGCGCTCAGCGGGTCTAGCACAGATACGCAGTATTTT
CDR3aa: CASSLALSGSSTDTQYF

v_gene: TRBV7-2
d_gene: NA
j_gene: TRBJ1-2
abundance: NA
CDR3nt: TGTGCCAGCAGTCAAGATGGAGGCTACACCTTC
CDR3aa: CASSQDGGYTF

v_gene: TRBV6-6
d_gene: NA
j_gene: TRBJ1-1
abundance: NA
CDR3nt: TGTGCCAGCAGTTTTTCGATACGGGGCACTGAAGCTTTCTTT
CDR3aa: CASSFSIRGTEAFF

v_gene: TRBV6-5
d_gene: NA
j_gene: TRBJ2-5
abundance: NA
CDR3nt: TGTGCCAGCAGTCCTTTAAGACCCGAAGAGCAGTACTTC
CDR3aa: CASSPLRPEEQYF

v_gene: TRBV7-8
d_gene: NA
j_gene: TRBJ2-2
abundance: NA
CDR3nt: TGTGCCAGCAGCCCGTCCCAGCGGAGCGGGTTGACCGGGGAGCTGTTTTTT
CDR3aa: CASSPSQRSGLTGELFF

v_gene: TRBV6-6
d_gene: NA
j_gene: TRBJ1-6
abundance: NA
CDR3nt: TGTGCCAGCCACCTAGCCTATAATTCACCCCTCCACTTT
CDR3aa: CASHLAYNSPLHF

v_gene: TRBV7-2
d_gene: NA
j_gene: TRBJ1-3
abundance: NA
CDR3nt: TGTGCCAGCAGCTTAGCGGTCGGGCTCTCTGGAAACACCATATATTTT
CDR3aa: CASSLAVGLSGNTIYF

v_gene: TRBV30
d_gene: TRBD2
j_gene: TRBJ2-1
abundance: NA
CDR3nt: TGTGCCTGGAGTGTAGGACTAGCGGGAGACGTGCCAACCTACAATGAGCAGTTCTTC
CDR3aa: CAWSVGLAGDVPTYNEQFF

v_gene: TRBV7-2
d_gene: TRBD2
j_gene: TRBJ2-7
abundance: NA
CDR3nt: TGTGCCAGCAGCTTAGTCGGTCAGCGGGACTCCTACGAGCAGTACTTC
CDR3aa: CASSLVGQRDSYEQYF

v_gene: TRBV4-1
d_gene: TRBD1
j_gene: TRBJ1-5
abundance: NA
CDR3nt: TGCGCCAGCAGCCAACAGGGGGTGGGGGACAATCAGCCCCAGCATTTT
CDR3aa: CASSQQGVGDNQPQHF

v_gene: TRBV6-1
d_gene: TRBD1
j_gene: TRBJ2-7
abundance: NA
CDR3nt: TGTGCCAGCAAGGAGACAGGGTACGAGCAGTACTTC
CDR3aa: CASKETGYEQYF

v_gene: TRBV28
d_gene: TRBD1
j_gene: TRBJ1-4
abundance: few
CDR3nt: TGTGCCAGCAGTTTATCCCTTCGGACAGGGGAGGATGAAAAACTGTTTTTT
CDR3aa: CASSLSLRTGEDEKLFF

v_gene: TRBV7-2
d_gene: NA
j_gene: TRBJ2-3
abundance: NA
CDR3nt: TGTGCCAGCAGCAGACAGGGTTTTGAGACTAGTTACCCAGATACGCAGTATTTT
CDR3aa: CASSRQGFETSYPDTQYF

v_gene: TRBV7-6
d_gene: NA
j_gene: TRBJ1-3
abundance: NA
CDR3nt: TGTGCCAGCAGCTTAACAGCGATGAGCTCTGGAAACACCATATATTTT
CDR3aa: CASSLTAMSSGNTIYF

v_gene: TRBV19
d_gene: TRBD2
j_gene: TRBJ2-1
abundance: NA
CDR3nt: TGTGCCAGTAGTGTGACTAGCGGGAAAGATGAGCAGTTCTTC
CDR3aa: CASSVTSGKDEQFF

v_gene: TRBV19
d_gene: NA
j_gene: TRBJ2-1
abundance: NA
CDR3nt: TGTGCCAGTAGTATAGGGGGAGAGGAGCAGTTCTTC
CDR3aa: CASSIGGEEQFF

v_gene: TRBV6-1
d_gene: NA
j_gene: TRBJ1-3
abundance: NA
CDR3nt: TGTGCCAGCAGGGCAAGGCATTCTGGAAACACCATATATTTT
CDR3aa: CASRARHSGNTIYF

v_gene: TRBV6-5
d_gene: NA
j_gene: TRBJ2-7
abundance: once
CDR3nt: TGTGCCAGCAGTTACGGGACGGGGAGTTACTCCTACGAGCAGTACTTC
CDR3aa: CASSYGTGSYSYEQYF

v_gene: TRBV7-9
d_gene: NA
j_gene: TRBJ1-6
abundance: NA
CDR3nt: TGTGCCAGCATCCAAACCGGGATCTATAATTCACCCCTCCACTTT
CDR3aa: CASIQTGIYNSPLHF

v_gene: TRBV9
d_gene: NA
j_gene: TRBJ2-7
abundance: NA
CDR3nt: TGTGCCAGCAGCGTAGGGGCGAGGGCCTACGAGCAGTACTTC
CDR3aa: CASSVGARAYEQYF

v_gene: TRBV6-1
d_gene: NA
j_gene: TRBJ2-1
abundance: NA
CDR3nt: TGTGCCAGCAGTTCCCGGGACCTCTCCTACAATGAGCAGTTCTTC
CDR3aa: CASSSRDLSYNEQFF

v_gene: TRBV5-1
d_gene: TRBD1
j_gene: TRBJ2-7
abundance: NA
CDR3nt: TGCGCCAGCAGCGTGGAGCCGGGACAGGGTTTCCACGAGCAGTACTTC
CDR3aa: CASSVEPGQGFHEQYF

v_gene: TRBV9
d_gene: NA
j_gene: TRBJ2-7
abundance: NA
CDR3nt: TGTGCCAGCAGCGTCGGGTCTCAACTACTCTACGAGCAGTACTTC
CDR3aa: CASSVGSQLLYEQYF

v_gene: TRBV7-2
d_gene: NA
j_gene: TRBJ2-7
abundance: NA
CDR3nt: TGTGCCAGCAGCTTAGGTGGTAGCGCGGCCTACGAGCAGTACTTC
CDR3aa: CASSLGGSAAYEQYF

v_gene: TRBV18
d_gene: TRBD1
j_gene: TRBJ2-7
abundance: NA
CDR3nt: TGTGCCAGCTCAGCAGGGGGCTACGAGCAGTACTTC
CDR3aa: CASSAGGYEQYF

v_gene: TRBV6-5
d_gene: NA
j_gene: TRBJ1-1
abundance: NA
CDR3nt: TGTGCCAGCAGTTACTCGGGCAGGGTTGGCACTGAAGCTTTCTTT
CDR3aa: CASSYSGRVGTEAFF

v_gene: TRBV19
d_gene: NA
j_gene: TRBJ1-6
abundance: NA
CDR3nt: TGTGCCAGCGGGGACCGTAGCTCCTATAATTCACCCCTCCACTTT
CDR3aa: CASGDRSSYNSPLHF

v_gene: TRBV30
d_gene: NA
j_gene: TRBJ2-1
abundance: NA
CDR3nt: TGTGCCTGGAGTCCTAGCGGGACAGGGACCTACAATGAGCAGTTCTTC
CDR3aa: CAWSPSGTGTYNEQFF

v_gene: TRBV7-2
d_gene: NA
j_gene: TRBJ1-6
abundance: NA
CDR3nt: TGTGCCAGCAGCTTAGCGGGACCTCCAAATTCACCCCTCCACTTT
CDR3aa: CASSLAGPPNSPLHF

v_gene: TRBV10-1
d_gene: TRBD2
j_gene: TRBJ2-3
abundance: NA
CDR3nt: TGCGCCAGCAGTGCTGGAGGGCGCGGGGCAGCGGGGGGCACAGATACGCAGTATTTT
CDR3aa: CASSAGGRGAAGGTDTQYF

v_gene: TRBV10-3
d_gene: NA
j_gene: TRBJ2-5
abundance: once
CDR3nt: TGTGCCATCAGTGATGGGGGCGGAGAGACCCAGTACTTC
CDR3aa: CAISDGGGETQYF

v_gene: TRBV7-2
d_gene: TRBD1
j_gene: TRBJ1-1
abundance: few
CDR3nt: TGTGCCAGCAGCTTATCGACAGGGGTTGCCACTGAAGCTTTCTTT
CDR3aa: CASSLSTGVATEAFF

v_gene: TRBV30
d_gene: NA
j_gene: TRBJ1-3
abundance: NA
CDR3nt: TGTGCCTGGAGTGACCCAGTATACTCTGGAAACACCATATATTTT
CDR3aa: CAWSDPVYSGNTIYF

v_gene: TRBV30
d_gene: NA
j_gene: TRBJ2-7
abundance: NA
CDR3nt: TGTGCCTTAAAGACTCCGTCCTACGAGCAGTACTTC
CDR3aa: CALKTPSYEQYF

v_gene: TRBV27
d_gene: NA
j_gene: TRBJ2-5
abundance: NA
CDR3nt: TGTGCCAGCAGCCCAACTGGAGTATCGGGGACCCAGTACTTC
CDR3aa: CASSPTGVSGTQYF

v_gene: TRBV15
d_gene: TRBD2
j_gene: TRBJ2-3
abundance: NA
CDR3nt: TGTGCCACCAGCAGAGACCGAGTAGCGGGAAGCACAGATACGCAGTATTTT
CDR3aa: CATSRDRVAGSTDTQYF

v_gene: TRBV6-1
d_gene: NA
j_gene: TRBJ2-5
abundance: NA
CDR3nt: TGTGCCAGCACGGGGCGGTTATACCAAGAGACCCAGTACTTC
CDR3aa: CASTGRLYQETQYF

v_gene: TRBV28
d_gene: NA
j_gene: TRBJ2-3
abundance: NA
CDR3nt: TGTGCCAGCAGTCCCAGGGCTGGAACAGATACGCAGTATTTT
CDR3aa: CASSPRAGTDTQYF